The 22 T cell receptor beta chains below come from one sample, sequenced in a study of blood T cell repertoires in COVID-19. Sequenced by immunoSEQ multiplex PCR; TCRdb stores in-frame clones only, minus some. This table holds approximately 290,000 clones, around 90% found once. Sequencing used PBMCs or T cells enriched from blood (not recorded which). These receptors all stem from a woman between 18 and 30 years old with acute COVID-19.

The gene calls are TRBV11-3 and TRBJ2-5; no definite D call. CDR1 is SGHNT, CDR2 YENEEA, per germline. The V end lost 2 bases, the J end lost 6 bases, and 4 bases lay between the germline ends. The length of the CDR3 is 11 residues. The CDR3 loop reads CASSLQKTQYF. The CDR3 nucleotides are TGTGCCAGCAGCTTACAGAAGACCCAGTACTTC.

The chain employs TRBV5-1 and TRBJ1-1; 7 bases are a match to TRBD1. V shed 4 bases and J 7 bases; nucleotides not matched to a gene: 7. The CDR3 sequence is 13 residues long. Per the germline V gene, CDR1 is SGHRS and CDR2 is YFSETQ. The CDR3 nucleotides read TGCGCCAGCAGCCCGAACCGGGACAGTGAAGCTTTCTTT. It is translated as CASSPNRDSEAFF.

The chain has TRBV5-1 and TRBJ2-1, with D perhaps matching TRBD2 (5 bases). The CDR3 consists of 15 residues. The germline V and J ends were trimmed by 2 bases and 5 bases, with 14 bases remaining between them. The V gene's germline CDR1 is SGHRS and CDR2 YFSETQ. In DNA form, the CDR3 reads TGCGCCAGCAGCTTTAGTACTAGTATAAACAATGAGCAGTTCTTC. Protein product: CASSFSTSINNEQFF.

The CDR3 protein is CASSWGGALPSNTQYF. The CDR3 nucleotides are TGCGCCAGCAGCTGGGGAGGCGCTCTTCCCTCAAATACGCAGTATTTT. This rearrangement joins TRBV5-1 to TRBJ2-3, with D possibly TRBD2 on 6 matching bases. Germline lookup yields CDR1 SGHRS and CDR2 YFSETQ. V was clipped by 3 bases and J by 7 bases, with 21 bases between them. The CDR3 runs 16 residues. Full variable domain (rest looked up from reference TRBV5-1 and TRBJ2-3): KAGVTQTPRYLIKTRGQQVTLSCSPISGHRSVSWYQQTPGQGLQFLFEYFSETQRNKGNFPGRFSGRQFSNSRSEMNVSTLELGDSALYLCASSWGGALPSNTQYFGPGTRLTVL.

V usage is TRBV27 and J usage is TRBJ1-5; no clear D. Looked up from germline, CDR1 is MNHEY and CDR2 is SMNVEV (reference sequence). The CDR3 is made up of 13 amino acids. Trimming cost V 5 bases and J 0 bases, with 5 bases left between them. CDR3 bases: TGTGCCAGCAGTCACAATAGCAATCAGCCCCAGCATTTT. Translated: CASSHNSNQPQHF.

The chain recombines TRBV28 with TRBJ2-3; 8 bases agree with TRBD2. CDR1 MDHEN and CDR2 SYDVKM come from the germline V gene. J gave up 4 bases and V 4 bases, and 13 bases lay outside the gene matches. The CDR3 is made up of 17 amino acids. The chain's CDR3 is CASSSPIGGGRADTQYF. CDR3 bases: TGTGCCAGCAGTTCTCCCATCGGCGGGGGGAGGGCAGATACGCAGTATTTT.

The J gene is TRBJ1-1, the V gene TRBV28, with a weak D call TRBD1 (6 bases). The V end lost 2 bases, the J end lost 4 bases, and 20 bases lay between the germline ends. The CDR3 is made up of 17 amino acids. Germline lookup yields CDR1 MDHEN and CDR2 SYDVKM. The CDR3 loop is CASSLVGKGHLLTEAFF. Here the CDR3 DNA reads TGTGCCAGCAGTTTAGTAGGGAAGGGACACCTTCTCACTGAAGCTTTCTTT.

Worth noting for this clone: At one of its ends the junction is not consistent with the germline gene, which may arise from a read error. J is TRBJ2-3 and V is TRBV7-7; D might be TRBD1 (6 bases). This CDR3 has 15 residues. Germline assignment: CDR1 SSHAT and CDR2 FNYEAQ (reference sequence). The CDR3: CASSPIQTGRDTQYF. Written as DNA, the CDR3 is TGTGCTAGCAGCCCAATACAGACAGGTAGAGATACGCAGTATTTT.

This clone appeared once. The chain links TRBV28 to TRBJ2-3, with D maybe TRBD2 (6 bases). The germline V gene encodes CDR1 MDHEN and CDR2 SYDVKM. There are 15 residues in the CDR3. The V and J ends lost 6 bases and 0 bases respectively, with 13 bases between them. The CDR3: CASSSLAMSTDTQYF. The CDR3 nucleotides are TGTGCCAGCAGCTCCCTAGCGATGAGCACAGATACGCAGTATTTT. Filled out from reference TRBV28 and TRBJ2-3, the complete variable domain reads DVKVTQSSRYLVKRTGEKVFLECVQDMDHENMFWYRQDPGLGLRLIYFSYDVKMKEKGDIPEGYSVSREKKERFSLILESASTNQTSMYLCASSSLAMSTDTQYFGPGTRLTVL.

Points on this clone: Different DNA sequences within this sample yield the same CDR3. The J gene is TRBJ2-2, the V gene TRBV29-1; 7 bases match TRBD1. Germline V CDR1 and CDR2: SQVTM, ANQGSEA. This CDR3 is 11 amino acids long. The trim removed 7 bases at V and 4 bases at J, leaving 0 bases unmatched. The CDR3 sequence is CSAGGTGELFF. CDR3 DNA sequence: TGCAGCGCAGGGGGCACCGGGGAGCTGTTTTTT.

In this sample, this clone turned up once. The V call is TRBV7-3, the J call TRBJ2-4; 7 nucleotides match TRBD1. V shed 5 bases, J shed 6 bases, and the junction held 7 bases outside the gene matches. CDR1 is SGHTA and CDR2 is FQGTGA in the germline V gene. The CDR3 extends over 14 amino acids. The CDR3 DNA follows: TGTGCCAGCAGCCGAGAGACAGGGACAAACATTCAGTACTTC. Translated, it gives CASSRETGTNIQYF.

V and J are TRBV9 and TRBJ2-2; 8 bases are a match to TRBD2. The V segment lost 0 bases and the J segment 6 bases; nucleotides outside the gene matches: 10. Germline V gene lookup returns CDR1 SGDLS and CDR2 YYNGEE. The CDR3 length is 17 residues. CDR3 in amino acids: CASSVVGAGEAAGELFF. In nucleotides, the CDR3 is TGTGCCAGCAGCGTAGTGGGAGCGGGAGAGGCGGCCGGGGAGCTGTTTTTT.

The chain employs TRBV18 and TRBJ1-3; no reliable D call. Germline CDR1 is KGHSH and CDR2 is LQKENI. V shed 4 bases and J shed 2 bases, with 12 bases lying between them. The CDR3 has 15 amino acids. The CDR3 reads CASSRQEPPGNTIYF. Here the CDR3 DNA reads TGTGCCAGCTCACGGCAGGAACCCCCTGGAAACACCATATATTTT. Based on the CDR3 plus reference TRBV18 and TRBJ1-3, the full variable domain is NAGVMQNPRHLVRRRGQEARLRCSPMKGHSHVYWYRQLPEEGLKFMVYLQKENIIDESGMPKERFSAEFPKEGPSILRIQQVVRGDSAAYFCASSRQEPPGNTIYFGEGSWLTVV.

The V and J genes are TRBV5-6 and TRBJ1-2; 7 positions agree with TRBD1. Germline assignment: CDR1 SGHDT and CDR2 YYEEEE. Germline trimming cut 4 bases from V and 8 bases from J; bases unmatched to any gene: 8. The CDR3 covers 13 residues. CDR3 region: CASSVRDRRGYTF. CDR3 coding DNA: TGTGCCAGCAGCGTCCGGGACAGAAGAGGCTACACCTTC.

The genes are TRBV12-3 or TRBV12-4 and TRBJ1-2, with 9 bases identical to TRBD1. V lost 3 bases and J lost 7; bases outside the gene matches: 3. The CDR3 covers 13 residues. Written as DNA, the CDR3 is TGTGCCAGCAGTTTTGGGGACAGGGCTGGCTACACCTTC. Protein sequence: CASSFGDRAGYTF.

The chain combines TRBV19 with TRBJ1-5; no reliable D call. The CDR3 consists of 15 residues. Trimming removed 9 bases from V and 1 base from J, with 16 bases in between. CDR1 is LNHDA and CDR2 is SQIVND in the germline V gene (reference sequence). The CDR3 protein is CASKGGFGSNQPQHF. The CDR3 DNA is TGTGCCAGCAAAGGAGGGTTCGGAAGCAATCAGCCCCAGCATTTT.

The chain has TRBV9 and TRBJ2-7; D not resolved. This CDR3 is built from 12 residues. Trimming cost V 4 bases and J 7 bases, with 12 bases left between them. From germline, CDR1 is SGDLS and CDR2 YYNGEE. This CDR3 is CASSPRSGEQYF. CDR3 nucleotides: TGTGCCAGCAGCCCTCGGTCCGGGGAGCAGTACTTC.

The genes are TRBV5-8 and TRBJ1-5; 9 positions match TRBD1. The junction had 4 bases not matched to a gene; V was cut back by 0 bases and J by 6 bases. CDR3 length: 15 amino acids. The germline gives CDR1 SGHTS, CDR2 YDEGEE. The CDR3 nucleotides read TGTGCCAGCAGCTTGGGAACAGGGGGCAGTCAGCCCCAGCATTTT. It translates to CASSLGTGGSQPQHF. Together with reference TRBV5-8 and TRBJ1-5, the CDR3 gives the full variable domain: EAGVTQSPTHLIKTRGQQATLRCSPISGHTSVYWYQQALGLGLQFLLWYDEGEERNRGNFPPRFSGRQFPNYSSELNVNALELEDSALYLCASSLGTGGSQPQHFGDGTRLSIL.

The DNA for the CDR3 is TGCAGCGTCCTACAGGGGAGTCGCCTCTCTGGGGCCAACGTCCTGACTTTC. This encodes CSVLQGSRLSGANVLTF. This chain connects TRBV29-1 to TRBJ2-6; TRBD1 aligns across 7 bases. The length of the CDR3 is 17 residues. Germline CDR1 SQVTM, CDR2 ANQGSEA. With V trimmed by 6 bases and J by 0 bases, 11 bases remained unmatched.

In this sample, this clone turned up once. The CDR3 is CASSLGQEHEKLFF. The CDR3 region has the DNA TGCGCCAGCAGCTTGGGGCAGGAACATGAAAAACTGTTTTTT. The chain is built from TRBV5-1 and TRBJ1-4, with D hard to call. Germline-derived CDR1 and CDR2 are SGHRS and YFSETQ. This CDR3 has 14 amino acids. The V end was cut by 0 bases, the J end by 6 bases, with 9 bases between.

V is TRBV20-1 and J is TRBJ2-7; 8 nucleotides align to TRBD2. The germline CDR1 and CDR2 sequences are DFQATT and SNEGSKA (reference sequence). Trimming at V came to 3 bases and at J to 0 bases, leaving 7 bases not matched to a gene. This CDR3 is 15 amino acids long. CDR3 sequence reads: CSASGLAGSSYEQYF. The CDR3 DNA reads TGCAGTGCTAGTGGTTTAGCGGGATCCTCCTACGAGCAGTACTTC.

The genes are TRBV7-9 and TRBJ1-6, with a possible D match to TRBD1 (5 bases). CDR3 size: 14 residues. Germline V gene data show CDR1 as SEHNR and CDR2 as FQNEAQ (reference sequence). Trimming took off 0 bases at V and 9 bases at J, with 9 bases between the two ends. The CDR3 DNA is TGTGCCAGCAGCTTAGCGGAGACAGCTTCACCCCTCCACTTT. This gives the protein CASSLAETASPLHF. The variable domain in full, completed from reference TRBV7-9 and TRBJ1-6, reads DTGVSQNPRHKITKRGQNVTFRCDPISEHNRLYWYRQTLGQGPEFLTYFQNEAQLEKSRLLSDRFSAERPKGSFSTLEIQRTEQGDSAMYLCASSLAETASPLHFGNGTRLTVT.